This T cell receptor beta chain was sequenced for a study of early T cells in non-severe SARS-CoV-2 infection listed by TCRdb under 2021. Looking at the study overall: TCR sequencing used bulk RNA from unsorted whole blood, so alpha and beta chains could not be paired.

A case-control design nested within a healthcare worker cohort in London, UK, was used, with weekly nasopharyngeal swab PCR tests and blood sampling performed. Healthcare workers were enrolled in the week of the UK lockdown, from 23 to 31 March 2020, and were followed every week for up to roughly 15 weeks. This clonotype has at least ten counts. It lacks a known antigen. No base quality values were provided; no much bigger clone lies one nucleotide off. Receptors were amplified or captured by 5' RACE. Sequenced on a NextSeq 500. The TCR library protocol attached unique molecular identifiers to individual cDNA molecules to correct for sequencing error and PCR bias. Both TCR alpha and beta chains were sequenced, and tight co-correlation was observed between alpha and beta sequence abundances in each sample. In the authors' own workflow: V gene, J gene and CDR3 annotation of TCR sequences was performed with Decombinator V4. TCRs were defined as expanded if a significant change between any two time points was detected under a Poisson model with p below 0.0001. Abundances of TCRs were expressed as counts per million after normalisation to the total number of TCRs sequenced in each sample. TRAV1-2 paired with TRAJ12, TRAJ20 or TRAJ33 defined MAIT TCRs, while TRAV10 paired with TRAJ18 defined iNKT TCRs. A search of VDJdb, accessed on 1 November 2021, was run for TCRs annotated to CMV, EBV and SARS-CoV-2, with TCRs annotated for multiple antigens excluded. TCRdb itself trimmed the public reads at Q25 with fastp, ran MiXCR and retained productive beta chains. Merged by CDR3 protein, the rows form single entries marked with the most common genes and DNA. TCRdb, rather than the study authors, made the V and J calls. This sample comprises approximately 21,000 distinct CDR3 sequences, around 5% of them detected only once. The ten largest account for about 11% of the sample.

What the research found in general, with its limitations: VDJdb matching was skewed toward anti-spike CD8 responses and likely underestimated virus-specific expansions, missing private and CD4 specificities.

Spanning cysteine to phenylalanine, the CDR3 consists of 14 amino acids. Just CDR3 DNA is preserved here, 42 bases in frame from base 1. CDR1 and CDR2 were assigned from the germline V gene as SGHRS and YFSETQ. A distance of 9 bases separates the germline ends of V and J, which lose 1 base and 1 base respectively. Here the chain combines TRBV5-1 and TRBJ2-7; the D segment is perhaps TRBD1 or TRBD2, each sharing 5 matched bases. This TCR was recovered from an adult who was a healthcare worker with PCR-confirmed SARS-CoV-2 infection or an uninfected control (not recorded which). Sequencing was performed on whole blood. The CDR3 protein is CASSLWDGSYEQYF. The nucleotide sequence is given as TGCGCCAGCAGCTTGTGGGACGGGTCCTACGAGCAGTACTTC.